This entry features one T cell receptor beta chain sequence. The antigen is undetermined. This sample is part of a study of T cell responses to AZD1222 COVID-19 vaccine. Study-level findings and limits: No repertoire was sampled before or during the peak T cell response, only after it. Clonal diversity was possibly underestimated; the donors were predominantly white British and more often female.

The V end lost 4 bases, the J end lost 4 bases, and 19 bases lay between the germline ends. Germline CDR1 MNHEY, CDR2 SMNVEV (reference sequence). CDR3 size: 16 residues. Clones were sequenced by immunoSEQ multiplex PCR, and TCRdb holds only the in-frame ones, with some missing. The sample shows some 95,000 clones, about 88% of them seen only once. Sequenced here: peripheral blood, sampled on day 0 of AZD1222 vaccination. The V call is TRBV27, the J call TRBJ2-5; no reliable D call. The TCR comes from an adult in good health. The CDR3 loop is CASSWAWDPLGETQYF. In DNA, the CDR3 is TGTGCCAGCAGTTGGGCGTGGGATCCGCTGGGAGAGACCCAGTACTTC.